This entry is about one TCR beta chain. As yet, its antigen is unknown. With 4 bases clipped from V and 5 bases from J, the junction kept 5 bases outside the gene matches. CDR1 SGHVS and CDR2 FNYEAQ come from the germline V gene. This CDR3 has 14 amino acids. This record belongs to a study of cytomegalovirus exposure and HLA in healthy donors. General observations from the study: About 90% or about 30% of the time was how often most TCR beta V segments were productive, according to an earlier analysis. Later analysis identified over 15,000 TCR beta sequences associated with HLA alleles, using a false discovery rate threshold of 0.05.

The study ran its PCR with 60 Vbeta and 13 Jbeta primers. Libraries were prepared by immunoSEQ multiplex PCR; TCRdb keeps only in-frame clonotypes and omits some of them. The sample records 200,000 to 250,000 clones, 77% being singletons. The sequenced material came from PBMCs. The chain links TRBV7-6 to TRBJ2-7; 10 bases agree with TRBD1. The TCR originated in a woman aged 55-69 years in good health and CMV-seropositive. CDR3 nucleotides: TGTGCCAGCAGCTACCGGGACAGGGGACACGAGCAGTACTTC. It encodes CASSYRDRGHEQYF.